The rows below give T cell receptor beta chains drawn from one sample of a study of T-cell reconstitution after alpha-beta-depleted transplantation in children. One entry per CDR3 protein results from TCRdb running MiXCR on the PCR reads. This repertoire shows about 250,000 distinct CDR3 sequences, 20% to 30% found once; its top ten account for 4% to 5.5%. The sequenced sample was PBMCs, mostly from graft donor cells, obtained 360 days after TCRalphabeta/CD19-depleted stem cell transplant. The receptors stem from a female patient aged 2-10 years who had a stem cell transplant for congenital amegakaryocytic thrombocytopenia, so the T cells may come from the graft donor. Each CDR3 is given with its conserved first and last residue. The order of the fields is J gene, clone size, V gene, D gene, CDR3 DNA, CDR3 protein. The D gene is left open where the match is weak. Some rows have no size entry. The others give once, few or many, or a class for an expanded clone.

TRBJ2-5,-,TRBV6-5,-,TGTGCCAGCAGTTACTTCTCAGGGGGGTTCCAAGAGACCCAGTACTTC,CASSYFSGGFQETQYF
TRBJ1-1,few,TRBV12-3/TRBV12-4,-,TGTGCCAGCAGTAGAAGGGCACCTGAAGCTTTCTTT,CASSRRAPEAFF
TRBJ2-3,few,TRBV24-1,-,TGTGCCACCAGTGAGCCCTTGGGAACCAGTTTTGGCACAGATACGCAGTATTTT,CATSEPLGTSFGTDTQYF
TRBJ2-5,few,TRBV7-6,TRBD2,TGTGCCAGCAGCTTAGTCCCGGGACTACAAGAGACCCAGTACTTC,CASSLVPGLQETQYF
TRBJ1-1,-,TRBV6-1,-,TGTGCCAGCAGGCACGCGGGGGCGCGGACTGAAGCTTTCTTT,CASRHAGARTEAFF
TRBJ1-3,-,TRBV7-2,TRBD1,TGTGCCAGCACCCTAACAGGGGCCCTCTCTGGAAACACCATATATTTT,CASTLTGALSGNTIYF
TRBJ2-7,-,TRBV7-9,-,TGTGCCAGCAGCTTAGGCGAAGCGCTATACGAGCAGTACTTC,CASSLGEALYEQYF
TRBJ2-3,-,TRBV6-2/TRBV6-3,-,TGTGCCAGCAGTTCGCGCCTAACCGTGACAGGTTTCCTTCTTACGCAGTATTTT,CASSSRLTVTGFLLTQYF
TRBJ2-7,few,TRBV28,-,TGTGCCAGCAGAACAGGGTCCTACGAGCAGTACTTC,CASRTGSYEQYF
TRBJ2-7,-,TRBV4-3,-,TGCGCCAGCAGCCAACTGGACAGTCCTCTCCACGAGCAGTACTTC,CASSQLDSPLHEQYF
TRBJ2-2,-,TRBV7-3,TRBD1,TGTGCCAGCAGCCAACAGGGGGGAGGCACCGGGGAGCTGTTTTTT,CASSQQGGGTGELFF
TRBJ1-3,-,TRBV18,-,TGTGCCAGCTCACAAGGACAGAACTCTGGAAACACCATATATTTT,CASSQGQNSGNTIYF
TRBJ2-3,few,TRBV4-1,TRBD2,TGCGCCAGCAGGGGGACTAGCGGGGTCTCTAGCACAGATACGCAGTATTTT,CASRGTSGVSSTDTQYF
TRBJ2-7,-,TRBV28,-,TGTGCCAGCAGTTTCGAACAGGCTGGGGGCCTGAACGAGCAGTACTTC,CASSFEQAGGLNEQYF
TRBJ2-2,-,TRBV28,TRBD2,TGTGCCACGGGGGGGGACATGCCCGACACCGGGGAGCTGTTTTTT,CATGGDMPDTGELFF